The TCR beta chain described here comes from a study of post-analysis software for immune sequencing data. Study as a whole: Relapsing-remitting, secondary progressive and progressive-relapsing forms of multiple sclerosis all featured among disease courses. Study-level findings and limits: Multiple sclerosis patients had significantly lower normalized Chao1 diversity than controls. In patients, TRBV5-6, TRBV5-1 and TRBV20-1 belonged to roughly five TRBV segments found more frequently than in controls. Samples prepared in the same batch strongly co-clustered by F measure.

Trimming shortened V by 1 base and J by 6 bases, and 14 bases separated the two germline ends. This CDR3 has 15 amino acids. This clonotype occurred a few times. Its target is not known. Researchers reported that TCR beta cDNA libraries carried unique molecular identifiers. Between roughly 1 and 10 million T cells gave rise to some 470,000 cDNA molecules. TCRdb reprocessed the PCR reads with MiXCR, giving one entry per CDR3 protein. The table has some 800,000 distinct CDR3 sequences, 40% to 55% seen once. Sequenced input: blood. This rearrangement joins TRBV12-3 or TRBV12-4 to TRBJ2-3, with D perhaps given as TRBD1 or TRBD2 (5 bases each). The TCR originated in a girl aged 10-17 years with multiple sclerosis. For the CDR3, the DNA is TGTGCCAGCAGTTTAGGACCTAGCCCAGGGGATACGCAGTATTTT. Its translation: CASSLGPSPGDTQYF.